This T cell receptor (beta chain) was captured in a study of T cell responses to AZD1222 COVID-19 vaccine. Study findings and constraints: The donor cohort was predominantly white British with a female majority, and clonal diversity may have been underestimated.

The data were produced by immunoSEQ multiplex PCR, yet TCRdb's version contains in-frame clones alone and is incomplete. The table has some 120,000 clones, approximately 86% seen once. The germline V gene has CDR1 SQVTM and CDR2 ANQGSEA. The junction had 10 bases not matched to a gene; V was cut back by 8 bases and J by 7 bases. This CDR3 is 13 amino acids long. As concerns this clone: As yet, its antigen is unknown.

The V and J genes are TRBV29-1 and TRBJ2-1; 8 bases line up with TRBD1. The material was peripheral blood, obtained on day 0 of AZD1222 vaccination. The sequence came from an adult in good health. In nucleotides, the CDR3 is TGCAGCTCCTGGACAGGGTCTATGAATGAGCAGTTCTTC. It codes for CSSWTGSMNEQFF.